These 21 T cell receptor delta chains were sequenced from one sample in a study of γδ T cells in repeated Plasmodium falciparum infection. Vgamma9/Vdelta2+ and Vdelta2-negative gammadelta T cells were flow-sorted from PBMC for bulk sequencing. TCRdb re-processed the multiplex PCR reads via CATT. This sample has about 89,000 delta-chain clones, with about 1.5% found just once. What was sequenced was gamma-delta T cells from blood. All receptors derive from a pool of human donors (malaria-infected and uninfected, not separated).

This clone was seen many times. The chain links TRDV1 to TRDJ1; 12 nucleotides line up with TRDD3. The CDR3 extends over 22 amino acids. V trimming: 4 bases; J trimming: 0 bases; junction bases outside the gene matches: 21. Per germline, CDR1 TSWWSYY and CDR2 QGS. CDR3 nucleotides: TGTGCTCTTGGGGGGCATACTTCCTACGCTGGGGGATACGGACCGTACACCGATAAACTCATCTTT. As protein: CALGGHTSYAGGYGPYTDKLIF.

This clone showed up just a few times. TCRdb lists the protein of a much larger clone for this DNA, which differs at residue 9, so this is likely a read error; the protein given here is translated from the DNA itself. The chain has TRDV1 and TRDJ1; 13 nucleotides agree with TRDD3. The J gene is absent in TCRdb and was assigned here via DNA matching to germline. The CDR3 length is 19 residues. Germline values: CDR1 TSWWSYY, CDR2 QGS. Trimming removed 0 bases from V and 8 bases from J; junction bases left unmatched: 15. The CDR3, as DNA: TGTGCTCTTGGGGAACTTGGCCGGGGCCCCTACTGGGGGATACGCAAACTCATCTTT. Translated: CALGELGRGPYWGIRKLIF.

This clone was seen more than once but under ten times. A far larger clone is just one base off, so this is likely a read error. In the same sample, other DNA sequences code for this CDR3. The chain couples TRDV1 to TRDJ1, with D tentatively TRDD2 (8 bases). The length of the CDR3 is 21 residues. Germline V gene sequence: CDR1 TSWWSYY, CDR2 QGS. Trimming removed 3 bases at V and 0 bases at J, with 29 bases between. DNA of the CDR3: TGTGCTCTTGGGGAGCTCAGCTTCCTACGTAACTGGGGAGTTTACACCGATAAACTCATCTTT. Translation gives CALGELSFLRNWGVYTDKLIF.

This clone appeared a few times. This likely reflects a read error, since a far larger clone is one base away. The sample holds other DNA sequences that translate to the same CDR3. The chain carries TRDV2 and TRDJ1; 12 bases line up with TRDD3. Assignment of the J gene here rests on matching the DNA to germline, because TCRdb gives none. Germline CDR1 and CDR2: GEAIGNYY and EKD. The CDR3 runs 19 residues. V lost 3 bases and J lost 0; bases outside the gene matches: 13. CDR3 nucleotides: TGTGCCTGTGACTCGTTACTGGGGGATACTGGTTCGTACACCGATAAACTCATCTTT. This codes for CACDSLLGDTGSYTDKLIF.

This rearrangement joins TRDV1 to TRDJ1, with 9 nucleotides matching TRDD2. The J gene, absent from TCRdb, was called here by matching the DNA to germline. There are 25 residues in the CDR3. Germline assignment: CDR1 TSWWSYY and CDR2 QGS. Germline trimming cut 0 bases from V and 0 bases from J; bases unmatched to any gene: 29. The CDR3 here is CALGELGAFLRNPFWWGKHTDKLIF. As DNA, the CDR3 is TGTGCTCTTGGGGAACTCGGGGCCTTCCTACGGAACCCCTTTTGGTGGGGGAAACACACCGATAAACTCATCTTT.

Details on this clone: Translating this DNA gives a protein that differs at residue 11 from the TCRdb one, which belongs to a much larger clone; a read error is likely, and the protein shown is this translation. The chain links TRDV1 to TRDJ1; D may be TRDD3 (5 bases). The J gene is absent in TCRdb and was assigned here via DNA matching to germline. There are 19 residues in the CDR3. The V and J ends lost 2 bases and 0 bases respectively, with 22 bases between them. Germline V gene data show CDR1 as TSWWSYY and CDR2 as QGS. The CDR3 loop reads CALGETVPRDAEYTDKLIF. CDR3 DNA: TGTGCTCTTGGGGAAACAGTACCCCGGGATGCTGAGTACACCGATAAACTCATCTTT.

This clone showed up just a few times. The protein TCRdb gives is from a much larger clone and does not agree with this DNA's translation at residue 13, likely a read error; the protein shown here comes from the DNA. V gene TRDV2 combines with J gene TRDJ1; TRDD3 agrees at 7 bases. TCRdb offers no J gene call, so here the DNA was matched to germline to obtain one. Germline CDR1 and CDR2: GEAIGNYY and EKD. V lost 4 bases, J lost 9 bases, and 19 bases stayed unmatched. The CDR3 spans 16 residues. The CDR3 nucleotides are TGTGCCTGTGAACCTGGGGCCAGATGGGGGAGAGATGAACTCATCTTT. It specifies CACEPGARWGRDELIF.

This clone was seen at least ten times. V and J are TRDV3 and TRDJ1, with a possible D match to TRDD3 (6 bases). Trimming stripped 2 bases from V and 2 bases from J, with 33 bases between. This CDR3 has 20 amino acids. Germline lookup yields CDR1 TVYSNPD and CDR2 GDNSRS (reference sequence). The CDR3, as DNA: TGTGCCTTTTCAAGGTTCCTCGGGCAGGCGGGGTACTGGGAAACCGATAAACTCATCTTT. Its protein product is CAFSRFLGQAGYWETDKLIF.

This clone showed up just a few times. The amino acid sequence in TCRdb belongs to a much larger clone and departs from this DNA's translation at residue 21, likely a sequencing read error; the sequence shown is translated from the DNA. The J gene went uncalled, whereas the V gene is TRDV1; TRDD3 was called by the table and not checked on the DNA. CDR3 length: 22 amino acids. The V gene's germline CDR1 is TSWWSYY and CDR2 QGS. Written as DNA, the CDR3 is TGTGCTCTTGGGGAATTTACGCGTCTTCCTACTTATTGGGGGATAACAGGCGATAAACTCACCTTT. It is translated as CALGEFTRLPTYWGITGDKLTF.

With respect to this clone: The protein TCRdb lists belongs to a much larger clone and differs from this DNA's translation at residue 9, which points to a read error; the protein shown is made from the DNA. The chain recombines TRDV2 with TRDJ1; 8 bases are a match to TRDD3. The V gene's germline CDR1 is GEAIGNYY and CDR2 EKD. The J segment lost 1 base and the V segment lost 0 bases, leaving 33 bases of the junction unmatched. The CDR3 length is 25 residues. CDR3 nucleotides: TGTGCCTGTGACACCGTCGGTCTGGAGGGATACGCGGCGAACCGCGTATCCGAGACCACCGATAAACTCATCTTT. It yields the protein CACDTVGLEGYAANRVSETTDKLIF.

This clone occurred many times. The protein held in TCRdb is that of a much larger clone and does not match this DNA's translation at residue 15, likely because of a read error; the protein shown is translated from the DNA. The chain links TRDV2 to TRDJ1; the match to TRDD3 covers 10 bases. This CDR3 has 18 residues. Germline CDR1 and CDR2: GEAIGNYY and EKD. The CDR3 region is CACDTVTTGGFYTDILIF. The DNA of the CDR3 is TGTGCCTGTGACACCGTAACGACTGGGGGATTCTACACCGATATACTCATCTTT.

As for this clone: TCRdb's protein, taken from a much larger clone, differs from this DNA's translation at residue 13, likely owing to a read error; the protein displayed comes from the DNA. The chain recombines TRDV2 with TRDJ2; 11 positions match TRDD3. Because TCRdb records no J gene, it was assigned here through a match of the DNA to germline. The germline V gene encodes CDR1 GEAIGNYY and CDR2 EKD. The CDR3 is 16 residues long. The CDR3 loop reads CACDTGGYEGTARLFF. The CDR3 DNA follows: TGTGCCTGTGACACTGGGGGATACGAGGGGACAGCACGACTCTTCTTT.

About this clone: It is likely a read error: a sequence one base away is far more abundant. This sample includes further DNA sequences coding for the same CDR3. The chain carries TRDV2 and TRDJ2; 7 nucleotides line up with TRDD3. CDR3 length: 12 residues. From germline, CDR1 is GEAIGNYY and CDR2 EKD. CDR3 region: CACDWGTAQLFF. As DNA, the CDR3 is TGTGCCTGTGACTGGGGGACAGCACAGCTCTTCTTT.

The sample holds a few counts of this clone. For this DNA, TCRdb reports the protein of a much larger clone, which diverges at residue 17, most likely from a read error; the protein presented here is translated directly from the DNA. Here the V gene is TRDV2, but the J gene went uncalled; no check of the table's D call, TRDD3, against the DNA was made. The CDR3 totals 19 residues. Germline CDR1 reads GEAIGNYY; CDR2 reads EKD. CDR3 bases: TGTGCCTGTGACCCGCTTCCTACCTTACGACTGGGGGATACCTCAAAACCCATCTTT. Its protein is CACDPLPTLRLGDTSKPIF.

In the case of this clone: TCRdb attributes to this sequence the protein of a much larger clone, which differs from the DNA translation at residue 11; a read error is likely, and the protein displayed is translated from the DNA. This chain connects TRDV2 to TRDJ1, with D perhaps TRDD3 (5 bases). No J gene was available from TCRdb, and it was assigned here by a germline match of the DNA. The CDR3 is 15 residues long. Germline CDR1 is GEAIGNYY and CDR2 is EKD. The CDR3 reads CACERLGMNTNKLIF. CDR3 in DNA: TGTGCCTGTGAACGACTCGGGATGAACACCAATAAACTCATCTTT.

As regards this clone: This DNA translates differently at residue 4 from the TCRdb protein, which is that of a much larger clone; a read error is likely, and the protein shown is the DNA's own translation. The V gene is TRDV1, the J gene TRDJ1; 11 bases are a match to TRDD3. TCRdb carries no J gene annotation; the J gene was assigned here by matching the DNA with germline. Germline loops: CDR1 TSWWSYY, CDR2 QGS. The CDR3 runs to 22 residues. The CDR3 loop reads CALEERSYWGINPPPYTDKLIF. The CDR3 DNA sequence: TGTGCTCTTGAGGAACGTAGTTACTGGGGGATAAACCCTCCGCCGTACACCGATAAACTCATCTTT.

This clone has just a few counts. With only one base between it and a far larger clone, this is likely a read error. The identical CDR3 is also encoded by other nucleotide sequences in the sample. V is TRDV1 and J is TRDJ1, with a weak D call TRDD2 (6 bases). The V gene lost 2 bases and the J gene lost 7 bases, with 20 bases spanning the gap. CDR3 length equals 16 residues. Germline V lookup: CDR1 TSWWSYY, CDR2 QGS. The CDR3 DNA reads TGTGCTCTTGGGGAAATCAATACCCTCCTACCAGTTAAACTCATCTTT. Translation: CALGEINTLLPVKLIF.

Details on this clone: The mismatch at residue 9 between this DNA's translation and the TCRdb protein of a much larger clone likely reflects a read error; the protein shown is translated from the DNA. The V call is TRDV3, the J call TRDJ1; D uncertain. The J gene is not listed in TCRdb, so it was assigned here from a DNA match to germline. V shed 1 base and J shed 8 bases, with 23 bases lying between them. Germline V gene data show CDR1 as TVYSNPD and CDR2 as GDNSRS (reference sequence). CDR3 length: 15 residues. CDR3 sequence: CAFKGPPFDVGKLIF. CDR3 coding DNA: TGTGCCTTTAAAGGTCCCCCATTCGATGTAGGAAAACTCATCTTT.

The table lists this clone with many counts. Additional DNA sequences in this sample encode the identical CDR3. The chain joins TRDV2 to TRDJ1; TRDD3 agrees at 11 bases. Germline V gene data show CDR1 as GEAIGNYY and CDR2 as EKD. This CDR3 has 17 amino acids. Germline trimming cut 3 bases from V and 0 bases from J; bases unmatched to any gene: 8. Here the CDR3 reads CACDSLLGDTYTDKLIF. The DNA of the CDR3 is TGTGCCTGTGACTCCCTTCTGGGGGATACTTACACCGATAAACTCATCTTT.

This clone was detected a few times. The protein that TCRdb holds for this DNA derives from a much larger clone and differs from the translated DNA at residue 12, which likely indicates a read error; the protein shown here is translated from the DNA. The V call is TRDV2, the J call TRDJ1, with 10 bases identical to TRDD3. Germline matching of the DNA provided the J gene here, since TCRdb leaves it blank. This CDR3 comprises 19 residues. After removal of 0 bases from V and 0 bases from J, the junction contained 12 bases not matched to a gene. Per the germline V gene, CDR1 is GEAIGNYY and CDR2 is EKD. This chain's CDR3 is CACDTERTGGCLYTDKLIF. The CDR3 DNA follows: TGTGCCTGTGACACCGAACGTACTGGGGGATGCCTGTACACCGATAAACTCATCTTT.

Of note for this clone: Since a far larger clone is one base different, this is likely a read error. Different DNA sequences within this sample yield the same CDR3. In nucleotides, the CDR3 is TGTGCTTGTGACCCCCTCGGTTTTGATGGTACTGGGGGACTCGAAATAAGGTACACCGATAAACTCATCTTT. Amino acids: CACDPLGFDGTGGLEIRYTDKLIF. The V call is TRDV2, the J call TRDJ1; 9 bases fit TRDD3. The CDR3 runs to 24 residues. Germline assignment: CDR1 GEAIGNYY and CDR2 EKD.